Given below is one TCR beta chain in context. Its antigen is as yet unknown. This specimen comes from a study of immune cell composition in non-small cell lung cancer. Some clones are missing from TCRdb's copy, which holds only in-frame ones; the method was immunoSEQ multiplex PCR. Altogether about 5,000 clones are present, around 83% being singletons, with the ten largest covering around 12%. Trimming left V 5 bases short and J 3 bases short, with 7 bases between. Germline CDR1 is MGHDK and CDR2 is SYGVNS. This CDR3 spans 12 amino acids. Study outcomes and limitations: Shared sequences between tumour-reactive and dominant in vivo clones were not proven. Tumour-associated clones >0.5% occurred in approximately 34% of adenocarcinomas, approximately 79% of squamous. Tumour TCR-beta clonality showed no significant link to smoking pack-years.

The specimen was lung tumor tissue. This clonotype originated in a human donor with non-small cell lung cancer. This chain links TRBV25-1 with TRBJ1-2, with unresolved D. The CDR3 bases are TGTGCCAGCAGTCTCGATTACTATGGCTACACCTTC. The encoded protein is CASSLDYYGYTF.